This note documents a single T cell receptor (beta chain) sequence. This sample is drawn from a study of cytomegalovirus exposure and HLA in healthy donors. The table came from immunoSEQ multiplex PCR; TCRdb's copy has only in-frame clones and leaves some out. This table holds 100,000 or so clones, about 95% found once. The CDR3 is made up of 15 amino acids. The junction had 9 bases not matched to a gene; V was cut back by 5 bases and J by 4 bases. CDR1 is LNHDA, CDR2 SQIVND, per germline (reference sequence). Sequences were obtained from PBMCs. This sequence joins TRBV19 and TRBJ2-7; 9 bases are shared with TRBD1. The sequence was collected from a woman between 18 and 29 years old in good health and CMV-seronegative. For the CDR3, the DNA is TGTGCCAGTAGTCTCCAGACAGGGGGTTATTACGAGCAGTACTTC. It yields the protein CASSLQTGGYYEQYF.